This T cell receptor (beta chain) was recovered during a study of T-cell memory formation after mild COVID-19. Study as a whole: TCR clusters were mostly donor specific.

Constant-segment primers served in 5'RACE that generated TCR alpha and TCR beta cDNA libraries bearing sample barcodes and UMIs. TCRdb passed the 5' RACE reads through MiXCR, listing each CDR3 protein once. The sample shows roughly 450,000 distinct CDR3 sequences, more than 15% of them seen only once. In the case of this clonotype: The antigen remains unidentified.

Overall study findings and caveats: CD4+ bias marked clones expanding day 15 to 37, unlike balanced contracting clones.

The CDR3 loop spans 14 amino acids. Trimming stripped 3 bases from V and 4 bases from J, with 10 bases between. The material sequenced was PBMCs or a T cell subset sorted from them (not recorded which). This receptor was taken from a man aged 18-30 years who had mild COVID-19 (a few samples of this study predate the infection). Cell type and time point are not known. V usage is TRBV12-3 or TRBV12-4 and J usage is TRBJ1-5; maybe TRBD1 (6 bases). This CDR3 reads CASSFRGTNQPQHF. For the CDR3, the DNA is TGTGCCAGCAGTTTCCGTGGGACAAATCAGCCCCAGCATTTT.